One sample yielded the 19 T cell receptor beta chains listed below, sequenced in a study of T-cell memory formation after mild COVID-19. A single record per CDR3 protein comes from TCRdb applying MiXCR to the 5' RACE reads. The sample has more than 400,000 distinct CDR3 sequences, around a sixth seen once. Sequencing was performed on PBMCs or a T cell subset sorted from them (not recorded which). These receptors were obtained from an adult woman who had mild COVID-19 (a few samples of this study predate the infection). Cell type and time point are not known.

This clonotype appeared a few times. V and J are TRBV5-1 and TRBJ2-7; 7 nucleotides align to TRBD1. Germline assignment: CDR1 SGHRS and CDR2 YFSETQ. The CDR3 totals 14 residues. V lost 4 bases to trimming and J lost 2 bases; unmatched junction nucleotides: 6. CDR3 in DNA: TGCGCCAGCAGCCACGGACAGGCGCCCTACGAGCAGTACTTC. Translating it yields CASSHGQAPYEQYF.

V gene TRBV5-1 combines with J gene TRBJ1-1, with 8 bases fitting TRBD1. The V segment lost 4 bases and the J segment 0 bases; nucleotides outside the gene matches: 8. Germline V lookup: CDR1 SGHRS, CDR2 YFSETQ. This CDR3 is 16 amino acids long. The CDR3 bases are TGCGCCAGCAGCCTCGGGACAGGCAGCATGAACACTGAAGCTTTCTTT. It yields the protein CASSLGTGSMNTEAFF.

The sample holds a few counts of this clonotype. The J gene is TRBJ1-4, the V gene TRBV2, with 8 positions matching TRBD1. V shed 6 bases and J 6 bases; nucleotides not matched to a gene: 6. CDR1 is SNHLY and CDR2 is FYNNEI in the germline V gene. The CDR3 sequence is 14 residues long. This CDR3 is CASRETGDHEKLFF. CDR3 nucleotide sequence: TGTGCCAGCAGGGAGACAGGGGACCATGAAAAACTGTTTTTT.

The chain employs TRBV7-9 and TRBJ2-1, with TRBD1 as a possible D gene (6 bases). Germline CDR1 reads SEHNR; CDR2 reads FQNEAQ (reference sequence). The CDR3 spans 14 residues. V shed 1 base and J shed 9 bases, with 13 bases lying between them. The CDR3 loop reads CASSLVGGVGEQFF. For the CDR3, the DNA is TGTGCCAGCAGCTTAGTTGGGGGCGTGGGTGAGCAGTTCTTC.

This chain connects TRBV7-6 to TRBJ1-5; D gene unclear. There are 15 residues in the CDR3. CDR1 is SGHVS and CDR2 is FNYEAQ in the germline V gene. V was shortened by 2 bases and J by 0 bases, with 8 bases between the two germline ends. CDR3 in amino acids: CASSLNGYSNQPQHF. CDR3 nucleotide sequence: TGTGCCAGCAGCTTAAATGGGTATAGCAATCAGCCCCAGCATTTT.

The V gene is TRBV2, the J gene TRBJ1-1; D ambiguous. The CDR3 has 14 amino acids. V lost 7 bases, J lost 5 bases, and 17 bases lay in between. CDR1 is SNHLY and CDR2 is FYNNEI in the germline V gene. The CDR3 sequence is CASTTKGVGTEAFF. CDR3 nucleotide sequence: TGTGCCAGCACTACTAAGGGCGTGGGGACTGAAGCTTTCTTT.

This clonotype appeared a few times. The rearrangement joins TRBV7-2 to TRBJ2-3; possibly TRBD2 for D (7 bases). The CDR3 has 15 amino acids. Looked up from germline, CDR1 is SGHTA and CDR2 is FQGNSA. V lost 2 bases, J lost 1 base, and 10 bases lay in between. The CDR3 loop is CASSLRRGRTDTQYF. DNA of the CDR3: TGTGCCAGCAGCTTAAGGCGGGGGCGCACAGATACGCAGTATTTT.

This rearrangement joins TRBV12-3 or TRBV12-4 to TRBJ2-7; D might be TRBD1 or TRBD2, each matching 5 bases. The CDR3 contains 14 residues. V was shortened by 2 bases and J by 5 bases, with 13 bases between the two germline ends. The DNA for the CDR3 is TGTGCCAGCAGTTTACAGGGCAGGAGGAACGAGCAGTACTTC. It specifies CASSLQGRRNEQYF.

The chain joins TRBV4-3 to TRBJ2-3; TRBD2 matches 9 bases. The CDR3 spans 15 residues. Germline trimming cut 3 bases from V and 1 base from J; bases unmatched to any gene: 2. CDR1 and CDR2 (germline): LGHNA, YSLEER. This chain's CDR3 is CASSQRTSGTDTQYF. As DNA, the CDR3 is TGCGCCAGCAGCCAGAGGACTAGCGGCACAGATACGCAGTATTTT.

This clonotype appeared many times. The chain combines TRBV11-3 with TRBJ2-7, with D perhaps matching TRBD2 (5 bases). V was clipped by 1 base and J by 0 bases, with 7 bases between them. The CDR3 runs 14 residues. Per the germline V gene, CDR1 is SGHNT and CDR2 is YENEEA. CDR3: CASSLGGDSYEQYF. CDR3 DNA: TGTGCCAGCAGCTTAGGGGGAGACTCCTACGAGCAGTACTTC.

The V and J genes are TRBV5-1 and TRBJ2-1; D is undetermined. Germline assignment: CDR1 SGHRS and CDR2 YFSETQ. The length of the CDR3 is 14 residues. V gave up 2 bases and J gave up 3 bases, with 9 bases separating them. The CDR3 region is CASSFDLDYNEQFF. The CDR3 bases are TGCGCCAGCAGCTTCGATCTAGACTACAATGAGCAGTTCTTC.

This clonotype showed up many times. The gene calls are TRBV7-2 and TRBJ2-1; 9 bases are a match to TRBD2. CDR3 size: 15 residues. CDR1 SGHTA and CDR2 FQGNSA come from the germline V gene. V was pared by 1 base and J by 3 bases, with 1 base of the junction left unmatched. DNA for the CDR3: TGTGCCAGCAGCTTAGGGCGGGGGGGCTACAATGAGCAGTTCTTC. Translated, it gives CASSLGRGGYNEQFF.

This clonotype occurred a few times. The genes are TRBV10-3 and TRBJ2-5; 7 positions match TRBD2. V shed 3 bases and J 1 base; nucleotides not matched to a gene: 5. This CDR3 has 15 residues. Germline V gene sequence: CDR1 ENHRY, CDR2 SYGVKD. CDR3 nucleotide sequence: TGTGCCATCAGTGAAGCGGGGATGGCCCAAGAGACCCAGTACTTC. Translating gives CAISEAGMAQETQYF.

V usage is TRBV20-1 and J usage is TRBJ1-5; D uncertain. The CDR3 totals 13 residues. Trimming removed 6 bases from V and 5 bases from J, with 14 bases in between. Germline CDR1 DFQATT, CDR2 SNEGSKA (reference sequence). CDR3 protein: CSARTTGDQPQHF. CDR3 bases: TGCAGTGCGCGGACCACTGGAGATCAGCCCCAGCATTTT.

This chain uses TRBV24-1 with TRBJ2-7; a weak D match, TRBD1 (6 bases). This CDR3 is built from 14 residues. In germline, CDR1 is KGHDR, CDR2 SFDVKD. Trimming removed 4 bases at V and 2 bases at J, with 11 bases between. This chain's CDR3 is CATSDPTGTYEQYF. For the CDR3, the DNA is TGTGCCACCAGTGACCCGACAGGCACCTACGAGCAGTACTTC.

This clonotype was seen only a few times. This sequence joins TRBV12-5 and TRBJ2-1; TRBD2 aligns across 13 bases. There are 19 residues in the CDR3. Germline V CDR1 and CDR2: LGHNT, FRNRAP. J lost 5 bases, V lost 6 bases, and 16 bases had no gene match. CDR3 amino acids: CASGPLSGTSGEFNNEQFF. CDR3 DNA sequence: TGTGCTAGTGGCCCCCTCTCCGGGACTAGCGGGGAATTCAACAATGAGCAGTTCTTC.

The rearrangement joins TRBV18 to TRBJ1-1, with TRBD1 identical over 7 bases. CDR1 and CDR2 (germline): KGHSH, LQKENI. The CDR3 is made up of 14 amino acids. Trimming at V came to 3 bases and at J to 11 bases, leaving 12 bases not matched to a gene. CDR3 loop: CASSPGPGTERAFF. The CDR3 DNA is TGTGCCAGCTCACCCGGCCCCGGGACAGAAAGGGCTTTCTTT.

This clonotype showed up just a few times. The V call is TRBV5-1, the J call TRBJ1-4, with 11 bases lining up with TRBD1. Per germline, CDR1 SGHRS and CDR2 YFSETQ. There are 17 residues in the CDR3. The J segment lost 0 bases and the V segment lost 1 base, leaving 2 bases of the junction unmatched. The CDR3 region has the DNA TGCGCCAGCAGCTTGCGGGGACAGGGGGCAACTAATGAAAAACTGTTTTTT. This encodes CASSLRGQGATNEKLFF.

This chain uses TRBV4-1 with TRBJ1-5; D remains ambiguous. The ends were cut back, 1 base at V and 2 bases at J, with 6 bases in the middle. CDR3 length: 14 residues. CDR1 and CDR2 (germline): MGHRA, YSYEKL. The CDR3 protein is CASSQVRGNQPQHF. CDR3 coding DNA: TGCGCCAGCAGCCAAGTAAGGGGCAATCAGCCCCAGCATTTT.